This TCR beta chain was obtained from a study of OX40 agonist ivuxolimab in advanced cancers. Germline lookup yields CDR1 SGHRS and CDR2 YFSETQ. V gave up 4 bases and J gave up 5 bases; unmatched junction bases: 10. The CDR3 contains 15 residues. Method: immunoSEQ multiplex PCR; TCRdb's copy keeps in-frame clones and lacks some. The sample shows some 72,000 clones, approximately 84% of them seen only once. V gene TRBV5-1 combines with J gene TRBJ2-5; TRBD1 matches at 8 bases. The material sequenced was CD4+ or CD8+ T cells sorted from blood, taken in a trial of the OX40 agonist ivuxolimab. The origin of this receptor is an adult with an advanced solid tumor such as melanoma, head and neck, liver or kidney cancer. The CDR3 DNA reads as TGCGCCAGCAGCGCCACAGGGGGATTAGGCGAGACCCAGTACTTC. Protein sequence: CASSATGGLGETQYF.